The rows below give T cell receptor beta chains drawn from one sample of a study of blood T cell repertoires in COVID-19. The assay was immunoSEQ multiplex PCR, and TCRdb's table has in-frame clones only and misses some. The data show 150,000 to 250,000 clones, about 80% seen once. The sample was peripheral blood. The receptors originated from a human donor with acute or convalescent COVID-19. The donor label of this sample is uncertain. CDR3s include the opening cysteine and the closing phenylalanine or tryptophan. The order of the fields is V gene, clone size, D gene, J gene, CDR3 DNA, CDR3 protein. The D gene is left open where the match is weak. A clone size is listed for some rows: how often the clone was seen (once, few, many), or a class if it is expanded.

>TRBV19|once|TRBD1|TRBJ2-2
TGTGCCAGTAAGGAGAGAGGGGGCTCCGGCACCGGGGAGCTGTTTTTT
CASKERGGSGTGELFF
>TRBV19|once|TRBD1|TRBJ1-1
TGTGCCAGCAGGCGAACGACAGGGTACACTGAAGCTTTCTTT
CASRRTTGYTEAFF
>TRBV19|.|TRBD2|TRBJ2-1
TGTGCCAGTAGGCCGGGACTAGCGGGTGCCAATGAGCAGTTCTTC
CASRPGLAGANEQFF
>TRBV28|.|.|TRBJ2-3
TGTGCCAGCAGTTTTCCGGGAGCAAGAATGGATACGCAGTATTTT
CASSFPGARMDTQYF
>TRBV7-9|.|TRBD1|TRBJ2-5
TGTGCCAGCACCACCCGACAGGGGAGAGGGCAAGAGACCCAGTACTTC
CASTTRQGRGQETQYF
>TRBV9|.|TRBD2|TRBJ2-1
TGTGCCAGCAGTTGGGGGGGTCTCGATGAGCAGTTCTTC
CASSWGGLDEQFF
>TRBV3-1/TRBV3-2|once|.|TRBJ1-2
TGTGCCAGCAGCCTGTTCCGGTATTATGGCTACACCTTC
CASSLFRYYGYTF
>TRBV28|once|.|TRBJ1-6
TGTGCCAGCAGTTTGGACAGCTATAATTCACCCCTCCACTTT
CASSLDSYNSPLHF
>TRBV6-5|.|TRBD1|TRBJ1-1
TGTGCCAGCAGTAGACGGGACAGTAGGAACACTGAAGCTTTCTTT
CASSRRDSRNTEAFF
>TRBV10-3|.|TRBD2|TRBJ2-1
TGTGCCATCAGTGAGTCGCTCCCGACTAGCGGGAGCCCTGCGGAGCAGTTCTTC
CAISESLPTSGSPAEQFF
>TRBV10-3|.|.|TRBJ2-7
TGTGCCATCAGTGTGTCCGGGACATCAACCTACGAGCAGTACTTC
CAISVSGTSTYEQYF
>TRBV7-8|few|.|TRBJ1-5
TGTGCCAGCAGCCGACAGGATAATCAGCCCCAGCATTTT
CASSRQDNQPQHF
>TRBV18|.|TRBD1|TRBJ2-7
TGTGCCAGCTCCCAAAACCCACCGGGACAGAAATACGAGCAGTACTTC
CASSQNPPGQKYEQYF
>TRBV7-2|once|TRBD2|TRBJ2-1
TGTGCCAGCAGCTTAGCAAGCGGGACCCGTTACAATGAGCAGTTCTTC
CASSLASGTRYNEQFF
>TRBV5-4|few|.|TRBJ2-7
TGTGCCAGCAGCTTTCGGGACTCCCTCGAGCAGTACTTC
CASSFRDSLEQYF
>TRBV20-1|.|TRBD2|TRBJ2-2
TGCAGTGCTAGTAGTGGACTAGTGGCCGGGGAGCTGTTTTTT
CSASSGLVAGELFF
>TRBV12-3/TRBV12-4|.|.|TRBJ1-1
TGTGCCAGCAGTTTGGCCGGGGGCACTGAAGCTTTCTTT
CASSLAGGTEAFF
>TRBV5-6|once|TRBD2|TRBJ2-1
TGTGCCAGCAGCCCCTGGACTAGCGGGAACAATGAGCAGTTCTTC
CASSPWTSGNNEQFF
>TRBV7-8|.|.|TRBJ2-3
TGTGCCAGCAGCCGAGCGGAGTACACAGATACGCAGTATTTT
CASSRAEYTDTQYF
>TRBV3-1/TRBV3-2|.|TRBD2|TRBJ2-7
TGTGCCAGCTCCCGAGGACTAGCGTTCTCCTACGAGCAGTACTTC
CASSRGLAFSYEQYF
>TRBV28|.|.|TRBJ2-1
TGTGCCAGCACCCCGCAGGGATCCTACAATGAGCAGTTCTTC
CASTPQGSYNEQFF
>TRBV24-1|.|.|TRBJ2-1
TGTGCCACCAGTGATGGACAGAATAACAATGAGCAGTTCTTC
CATSDGQNNNEQFF
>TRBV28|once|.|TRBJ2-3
TGTGCCAGCAGTTTATTTGGTACTAGCACAGATACGCAGTATTTT
CASSLFGTSTDTQYF
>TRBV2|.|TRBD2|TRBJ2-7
TGTGCCAGCAGTGAAACGGGACTAGCGGGCGAGCAGTACTTC
CASSETGLAGEQYF
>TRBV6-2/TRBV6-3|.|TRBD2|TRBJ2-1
TGTGCCAGCAGCGCCCGAAGCGGGAGAATCAATGAGCAGTTCTTC
CASSARSGRINEQFF
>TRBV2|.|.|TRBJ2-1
TGTGCCAGCGGACAGGTCAGGGGGCGGGAGAGGTCCTACAATGAGCAGTTCTTC
CASGQVRGRERSYNEQFF
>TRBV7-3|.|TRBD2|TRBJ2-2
TGTGCCAGCGGGCGGGAGGGCCGGACCGGGGAGCTGTTTTTT
CASGREGRTGELFF
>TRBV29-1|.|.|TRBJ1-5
TGCAGCGTCTATACAGGGAGCGGCAATCAGCCCCAGCATTTT
CSVYTGSGNQPQHF
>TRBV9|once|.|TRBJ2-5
TGTGCCAGCAGCGTAGCCCCCGGACACCTCCAGGAGACCCAGTACTTC
CASSVAPGHLQETQYF
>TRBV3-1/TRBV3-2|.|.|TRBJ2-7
TGTGCCAGCAGCCAAGTCGGGGGCGAGCAGTACTTC
CASSQVGGEQYF
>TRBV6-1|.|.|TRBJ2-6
TGTGCCAGCAGTGGCTGGGGGGGGCCTGGGGCCAACGTCCTGACTTTC
CASSGWGGPGANVLTF
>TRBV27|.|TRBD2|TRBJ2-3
TGTGCCAGCAGTTTAATAGCGGGAGGGCCGGGAGATACGCAGTATTTT
CASSLIAGGPGDTQYF
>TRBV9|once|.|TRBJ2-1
TGTGCCAGCAGCGCAGCGGAGACGAGCTCCTACAATGAGCAGTTCTTC
CASSAAETSSYNEQFF
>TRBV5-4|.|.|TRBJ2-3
TGTGCCAGCAGCTTTGACAGGTTCACAGATACGCAGTATTTT
CASSFDRFTDTQYF
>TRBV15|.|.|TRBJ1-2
TGTGCCACCAGCAGAGGCGGACAGCTCTATGGCTACACCTTC
CATSRGGQLYGYTF
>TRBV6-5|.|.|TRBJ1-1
TGTGCCAGCAGTTACGAAGGACTGAACTCTGAAGCTTTCTTT
CASSYEGLNSEAFF